There are many counts of the clone carrying this T cell receptor beta chain. What it binds is unknown. The data belong to a study of T cells in Graves' hyperthyroidism and ophthalmopathy. Study-level findings and limits: Peripheral blood also featured most of the thyroid clonotypes expanded above 0.001.

V trimming: 2 bases; J trimming: 1 base; junction bases outside the gene matches: 4. This CDR3 region has 15 residues. The germline V gene has CDR1 MNHEY and CDR2 SVGAGI. Patients showing uncontrolled infection, other autoimmune disease, pregnancy or lactation were ineligible. The diagnostic basis comprised clinical symptoms, serum thyroxine and TRAb, thyroid ultrasound and orbital computed tomography. Out of approximately 10 ml of fresh peripheral blood came the PBMCs. It was RNA transcripts that yielded the amplified TCR beta CDR3 regions. RT-PCR in the first round (using the HTBI primer set) targeted the TCR CDR3. TCRdb analysed the multiplex PCR reads with MiXCR anew, one entry per CDR3 protein. In the table there are 300,000 to 450,000 distinct CDR3 sequences, less than 15% of which are singletons.

This chain joins TRBV6-5 and TRBJ1-1, with 7 positions matching TRBD1. The clonotype originates from a woman aged 18-29 years with Graves' hyperthyroidism. The sequencing sample was made of blood. CDR3: CASSYPAGGNTEAFF. The CDR3, as DNA: TGTGCCAGCAGTTACCCGGCAGGGGGGAACACTGAAGCTTTCTTT.